This T cell receptor (beta chain) was found in a study of blood T cell repertoires in COVID-19. At the level of the study: Sites across the United States, Italy and Spain contributed samples from acute and convalescent COVID-19. T cells, B-cell-depleted T cells, or PBMCs provided the cDNA or gDNA that served as material.

The CDR3 spans 15 residues. CDR1 is SGHRS, CDR2 YFSETQ, per germline. Trimming removed 4 bases at V and 0 bases at J, with 13 bases between. Methods used by the authors: Reference gene primer amplification gave nucleated cell count estimates. The method was immunoSEQ multiplex PCR; TCRdb's version includes in-frame clones alone and lacks a portion of them. V, J and clone size reflect that table, while D and trimming were determined from the DNA. The data show about 230,000 clones, with roughly 84% seen just once and 2% to 2.5% held by the top ten. This clonotype originated in a man aged 40-49 years who had recovered from COVID-19. The rearrangement joins TRBV5-1 to TRBJ1-1, with D possibly TRBD1 on 6 matching bases. Material: peripheral blood. CDR3 sequence: CASSLTGQLNTEAFF. The CDR3 nucleotides read TGCGCCAGCAGCCTAACAGGGCAACTGAACACTGAAGCTTTCTTT.